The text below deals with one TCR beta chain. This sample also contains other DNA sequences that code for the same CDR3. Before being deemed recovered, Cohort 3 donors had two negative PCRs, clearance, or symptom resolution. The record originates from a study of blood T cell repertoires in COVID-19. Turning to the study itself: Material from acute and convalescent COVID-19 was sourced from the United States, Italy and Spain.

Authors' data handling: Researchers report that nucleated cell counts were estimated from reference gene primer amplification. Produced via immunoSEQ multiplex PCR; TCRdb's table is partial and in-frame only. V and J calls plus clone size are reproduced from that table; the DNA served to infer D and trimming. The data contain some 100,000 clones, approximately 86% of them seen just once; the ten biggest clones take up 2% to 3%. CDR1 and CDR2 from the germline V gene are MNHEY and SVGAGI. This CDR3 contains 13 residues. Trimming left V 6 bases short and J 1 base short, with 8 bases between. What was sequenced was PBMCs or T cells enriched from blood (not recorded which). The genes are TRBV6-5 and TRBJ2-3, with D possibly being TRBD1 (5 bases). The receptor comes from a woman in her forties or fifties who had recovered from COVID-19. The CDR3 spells CASSRRGTDTQYF. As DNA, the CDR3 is TGTGCCAGCAGCCGCAGGGGCACAGATACGCAGTATTTT.